This is a list of T cell receptor beta chains from one sample in a study of cytomegalovirus exposure and HLA in healthy donors. Measured with immunoSEQ multiplex PCR; TCRdb has only the in-frame clones, and not every one. There are roughly 200,000 clones in the sample; 79% occur only once, and around 0.69% lies in the top ten. Sequencing was done on a sample of PBMCs. These receptor sequences come from a woman between 40 and 55 years old in good health and CMV-seronegative. Each CDR3 is given with its conserved first and last residue. A D gene is named only where the DNA matches it firmly. Size values are once, few and many counts, or a class for expanded clones, and some rows have none.

size	D	V	J	DNA	CDR3
.	TRBD2	TRBV10-2	TRBJ2-2	TGCGCCAGCACCGTTACCGGGGGGACCGGGGAGCTGTTTTTT	CASTVTGGTGELFF
.	.	TRBV7-2	TRBJ2-3	TGTGCCAGCAGCCCCGACCGGGGGAGAGGTACGCAGTATTTT	CASSPDRGRGTQYF
.	.	TRBV2	TRBJ1-5	TGTGCCAGCAGTGAGTTGGCAGGGATCAATCAGCCCCAGCATTTT	CASSELAGINQPQHF
medium-sized	.	TRBV5-1	TRBJ2-7	TGCGCCAGCAGCTTTTCCTCAGGCGGACACTCCTACGAGCAGTACTTC	CASSFSSGGHSYEQYF
.	.	TRBV1	TRBJ2-5	TGCACCAGCAGCCAAGTACTTAATAGCGAGTACCAAGAGACCCAGTACTTC	CTSSQVLNSEYQETQYF
.	.	TRBV27	TRBJ2-7	TGTGCCAGCAGATCCCTCGGGCGGGGCTACGAGCAGTACTTC	CASRSLGRGYEQYF
.	TRBD1	TRBV6-5	TRBJ2-7	TGTGCCAGCAGCCCCACCGGACAGGGGGCGAGGAAGCAGTACTTC	CASSPTGQGARKQYF
few	.	TRBV2	TRBJ1-1	TGTGCCAGCAGTGAACAGGGGTTCGAAGCTTTCTTT	CASSEQGFEAFF
.	.	TRBV5-8	TRBJ2-5	TGTGCCAGCAGCCCGATGCCCAGGGTTAGGGAAGAGACCCAGTACTTC	CASSPMPRVREETQYF
.	TRBD1	TRBV5-1	TRBJ2-7	TGCGCCAGCAGCTTACAGGGGGCCTACGAGCAGTACTTC	CASSLQGAYEQYF
.	TRBD1	TRBV7-9	TRBJ1-2	TGTGCCAGCAGCGTAACCGCCCGGGACAGGGTGAACTATGGCTACACCTTC	CASSVTARDRVNYGYTF
few	.	TRBV2	TRBJ1-6	TGTGCCAGCAGTGAAGGGGGGCCAGGGGTGTCCTATAATTCACCCCTCCACTTT	CASSEGGPGVSYNSPLHF
.	TRBD1	TRBV11-1	TRBJ2-3	TGTGCCAGCAGCCAGGGGACAGAGCCAGATACGCAGTATTTT	CASSQGTEPDTQYF
.	TRBD2	TRBV28	TRBJ2-2	TGTGCCAGCAGTTTAAGGAGGGGAGGGCACACCGGGGAGCTGTTTTTT	CASSLRRGGHTGELFF
.	.	TRBV5-1	TRBJ1-5	TGCGCCAGCAGCTTGGGGGAGAGGGAGCCCCAGCATTTT	CASSLGEREPQHF
.	.	TRBV5-4	TRBJ2-1	TGTGCCAGCAGCGGGGATAAGCGGGTGGACGTCAATGAGCAGTTCTTC	CASSGDKRVDVNEQFF
once	TRBD2	TRBV18	TRBJ2-1	TGTGCCAGCTCACCTGCATATGGGACTAGCGCTCCATACAATGAGCAGTTCTTC	CASSPAYGTSAPYNEQFF
.	TRBD1	TRBV7-9	TRBJ2-1	TGTGCCAGCAGCTTGTATCAGGGGGACGGATCCAATGAGCAGTTCTTC	CASSLYQGDGSNEQFF
.	TRBD1	TRBV19	TRBJ2-7	TGTGCCAGTAGGGGACGTGGACAGGCTGCCTACGAGCAGTACTTC	CASRGRGQAAYEQYF
.	TRBD1	TRBV11-2	TRBJ1-1	TGTGCCAGCAGCTTAGGGGTTAGACAGGGTGTTGGGGAAGCTTTCTTT	CASSLGVRQGVGEAFF
few	.	TRBV9	TRBJ1-4	TGTGCCAGCAGCGTAGCCGGACTTAATGAAAAACTGTTTTTT	CASSVAGLNEKLFF
.	.	TRBV6-1	TRBJ2-5	TGTGCCACCGCCTGGCAGGGGTTGGGAGAGACCCAGTACTTC	CATAWQGLGETQYF
.	TRBD1	TRBV6-7	TRBJ1-5	TGTGCCAGCAGTTCAAAGACAGGGTCGGTAGATCAGCCCCAGCATTTT	CASSSKTGSVDQPQHF
.	TRBD1	TRBV7-9	TRBJ1-5	TGTGCCAGCAGCTTAGGGGGACAGGCCAATCAGCCCCAGCATTTT	CASSLGGQANQPQHF
once	TRBD2	TRBV5-4	TRBJ2-3	TGTGCCAGCAGCTTAAGGCGGGAGATACCCACAGATACGCAGTATTTT	CASSLRREIPTDTQYF
.	TRBD2	TRBV2	TRBJ2-1	TGTGCCAGCAGTGTACTCCCGGGACTAGCGGACAATGAGCAGTTCTTC	CASSVLPGLADNEQFF
few	TRBD1	TRBV5-1	TRBJ1-1	TGCGCCAGCAGCTTTTTAAGCAGGGACAGGGGGGACACTGAAGCTTTCTTT	CASSFLSRDRGDTEAFF
.	.	TRBV7-6	TRBJ2-1	TGTGCCAGCAGCTTAGCCACAGGATCCCACCTCTACAATGAGCAGTTCTTC	CASSLATGSHLYNEQFF
.	.	TRBV2	TRBJ1-5	TGTGCCAGCACCCTCGGACATAATAGCAATCAGCCCCAGCATTTT	CASTLGHNSNQPQHF
.	TRBD1	TRBV7-9	TRBJ2-1	TGTGCCAGCAGCCCCGGACAGGTGGGACACAATGAGCAGTTCTTC	CASSPGQVGHNEQFF
.	TRBD1	TRBV9	TRBJ2-1	TGTGCCAGCAGCGTTACGGGACAGGGATACAATGAGCAGTTCTTC	CASSVTGQGYNEQFF
.	.	TRBV19	TRBJ1-1	TGTGCCAGTAGTATTGAGGAGGGGATGAACACTGAAGCTTTCTTT	CASSIEEGMNTEAFF
.	TRBD1	TRBV19	TRBJ2-2	TGTGCCAGTAGTCCAAGCGGACAGGTGAACACCGGGGAGCTGTTTTTT	CASSPSGQVNTGELFF
.	TRBD1	TRBV6-1	TRBJ1-2	TGTGCCAGCAGTGTAAGACAGGGAGGCGACTATGGCTACACCTTC	CASSVRQGGDYGYTF
once	TRBD1	TRBV7-2	TRBJ1-5	TGTGCCAGCAGCTACAGGGGACAGCCCCAGCATTTT	CASSYRGQPQHF
.	TRBD1	TRBV29-1	TRBJ2-3	TGCAGCGCCGACAGGGCCCCCACAGATACGCAGTATTTT	CSADRAPTDTQYF
few	.	TRBV19	TRBJ1-5	TGTGCCAGTAAGGTCCCAGGGGACCAGCCCCAGCATTTT	CASKVPGDQPQHF
.	.	TRBV7-8	TRBJ2-7	TGTGCCAGCAGCTTAAACGGGAGAAGGACCTACGAGCAGTACTTC	CASSLNGRRTYEQYF
.	.	TRBV7-6	TRBJ1-4	TGTGCCAGCACTGAGGGCCGGGGGGAAAAACTGTTTTTT	CASTEGRGEKLFF
.	.	TRBV21-1	TRBJ1-2	TGTGCCAGCAGCAATGGGACAGGGTGGGGCTATGGCTACACCTTC	CASSNGTGWGYGYTF
.	.	TRBV19	TRBJ2-2	TGTGCCAGTAGGAAGACAGACACCGGGGAGCTGTTTTTT	CASRKTDTGELFF
.	.	TRBV30	TRBJ1-5	TGTGCCGGAGGACTGCCGTACGGTCAGCCCCAGCATTTT	CAGGLPYGQPQHF
.	.	TRBV9	TRBJ1-3	TGTGCCAGCAGCGTAGCCGACAGATCTGGAAACACCATATATTTT	CASSVADRSGNTIYF
.	TRBD2	TRBV5-4	TRBJ2-5	TGTGCCAGCAGCCCCGGGACTAGCGGGGTAGCGGGAGAGACCCAGTACTTC	CASSPGTSGVAGETQYF
.	TRBD2	TRBV28	TRBJ2-1	TGTGCCAGCTGCCAACTAGCGGGAGGGCCACAGAATGAGCAGTTCTTC	CASCQLAGGPQNEQFF
once	TRBD1	TRBV12-5	TRBJ2-6	TGTGCTAGTGGTGGGGGACAGAAACCATTGTTCTCTGGGGCCAACGTCCTGACTTTC	CASGGGQKPLFSGANVLTF
.	.	TRBV5-6	TRBJ1-1	TGTGCCAGCAGTACTGCCGGGACACCGTTCCTCACTGAAGCTTTCTTT	CASSTAGTPFLTEAFF
.	.	TRBV14	TRBJ2-3	TGTGCCAGCAGCCAAGATCGACGGGATAAGACAGATACGCAGTATTTT	CASSQDRRDKTDTQYF
once	TRBD1	TRBV10-2	TRBJ2-2	TGCGCCAGCAGTGACAGGGGGCGGACCGGGGAGCTGTTTTTT	CASSDRGRTGELFF
.	.	TRBV6-1	TRBJ2-1	TGTGCCAGCAGTCCTTACAATGAGCAGTTCTTC	CASSPYNEQFF
.	TRBD1	TRBV4-3	TRBJ1-1	TGCGCCAGCAGCCAAGAACCGACAGGGATGAACACTGAAGCTTTCTTT	CASSQEPTGMNTEAFF
.	.	TRBV5-1	TRBJ1-5	TGCGCCAGCAGCTTGAGTGGCAGGGATCAGCCCCAGCATTTT	CASSLSGRDQPQHF
.	.	TRBV2	TRBJ2-5	TGTGCCAGCAGTATGACTAGTAAAGGGACCCAGTACTTC	CASSMTSKGTQYF
few	TRBD1	TRBV11-3	TRBJ1-1	TGTGCCAGCAGCTTTACAGGGGGTCAAACTGAAGCTTTCTTT	CASSFTGGQTEAFF
.	.	TRBV28	TRBJ2-1	TGTGCCAGCAGTTATCAGGGGCTGAGCAATGAGCAGTTCTTC	CASSYQGLSNEQFF
.	TRBD1	TRBV15	TRBJ1-2	TGTGCCACCAGCAGGGGACAGGGGACGAACTATGGCTACACCTTC	CATSRGQGTNYGYTF
once	.	TRBV5-1	TRBJ2-1	TGCGCCAGCAGCTATGGGGGACAATGGGGCAATGAGCAGTTCTTC	CASSYGGQWGNEQFF
.	TRBD1	TRBV6-4	TRBJ2-3	TGTGCCAGCAGTACGGACAGGGGGGACACAGATACGCAGTATTTT	CASSTDRGDTDTQYF
once	.	TRBV27	TRBJ1-2	TGTGCCAGCAGTACCGGGACATCTAACTATGGCTACACCTTC	CASSTGTSNYGYTF